This T cell receptor beta chain was found in a study of cytomegalovirus exposure and HLA in healthy donors. Study as a whole: The 110 million or so unique TCR beta sequences, from about 170 million T cells, were found by an earlier analysis. Among the roughly 400 genotyped donors, just over 80% were placed in the Caucasian-associated ancestry cluster.

General study points: Most TCR sequences showed up rarely, but some public TCRs showed up in many donors. The study listed roughly 160 cytomegalovirus-associated TCR beta chains.

The primer mix had 60 Vbeta and 13 Jbeta primers. Generated by immunoSEQ multiplex PCR, the TCRdb table keeps only in-frame clones and is missing some. The sample has fewer than 250,000 clones; about 80% are singletons. Trimming took 0 bases from V and 5 from J, leaving 16 bases between them. Germline loops: CDR1 ENHRY, CDR2 SYGVKD. CDR3 length: 16 amino acids. Points on this clone: Its antigen is undetermined.

The clonotype was recovered from a woman in her thirties or forties in good health and CMV-seronegative. Sequenced input: PBMCs. The chain recombines TRBV10-3 with TRBJ1-1, with a tentative D call TRBD1 (5 bases). The CDR3 bases are TGTGCCATCAGTGAGTCAGTCGGGGGGTCTTCGACTGAAGCTTTCTTT. This encodes CAISESVGGSSTEAFF.